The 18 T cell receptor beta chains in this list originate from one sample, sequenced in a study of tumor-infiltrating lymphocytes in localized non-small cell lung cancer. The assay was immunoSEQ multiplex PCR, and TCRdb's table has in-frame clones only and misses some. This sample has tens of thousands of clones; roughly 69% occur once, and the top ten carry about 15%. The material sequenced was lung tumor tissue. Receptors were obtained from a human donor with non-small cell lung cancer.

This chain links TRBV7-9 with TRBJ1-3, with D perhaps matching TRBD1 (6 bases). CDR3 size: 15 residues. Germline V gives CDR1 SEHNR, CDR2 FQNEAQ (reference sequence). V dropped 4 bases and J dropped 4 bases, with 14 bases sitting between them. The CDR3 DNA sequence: TGTGCCAGCAGCTCACAGGGTTCGTGGGGAAACACCATATATTTT. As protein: CASSSQGSWGNTIYF.

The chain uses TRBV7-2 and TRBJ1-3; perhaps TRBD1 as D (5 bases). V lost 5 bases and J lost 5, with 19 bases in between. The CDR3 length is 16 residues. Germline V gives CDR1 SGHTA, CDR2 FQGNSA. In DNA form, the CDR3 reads TGTGCCAGCAGCCCCACCTGGGGGGAGACGAGAAACACCATATATTTT. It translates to CASSPTWGETRNTIYF.

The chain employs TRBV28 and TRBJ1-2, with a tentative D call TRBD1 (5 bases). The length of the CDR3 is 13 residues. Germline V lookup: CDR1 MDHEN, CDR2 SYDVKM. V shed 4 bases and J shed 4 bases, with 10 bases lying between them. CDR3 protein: CASSSGLLYGYTF. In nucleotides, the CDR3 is TGTGCCAGCAGTTCGGGACTTCTCTATGGCTACACCTTC.

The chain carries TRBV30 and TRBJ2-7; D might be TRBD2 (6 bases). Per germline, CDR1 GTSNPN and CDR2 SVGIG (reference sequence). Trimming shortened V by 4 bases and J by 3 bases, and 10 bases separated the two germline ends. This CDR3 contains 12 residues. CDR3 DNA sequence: TGTGCCTGGAACCGGGGACTCTACGAGCAGTACTTC. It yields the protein CAWNRGLYEQYF.

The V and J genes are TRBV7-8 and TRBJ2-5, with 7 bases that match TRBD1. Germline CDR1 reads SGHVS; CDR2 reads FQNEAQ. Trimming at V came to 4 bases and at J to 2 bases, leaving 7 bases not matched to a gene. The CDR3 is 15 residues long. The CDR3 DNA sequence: TGTGCCAGCAGCTCGCACAGGGGAGCTCAAGAGACCCAGTACTTC. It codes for CASSSHRGAQETQYF.

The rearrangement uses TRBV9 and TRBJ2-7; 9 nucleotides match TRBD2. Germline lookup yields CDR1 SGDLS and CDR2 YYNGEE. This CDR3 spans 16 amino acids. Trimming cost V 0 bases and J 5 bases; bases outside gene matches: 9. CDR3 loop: CASSVERGRAVNEQYF. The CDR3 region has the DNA TGTGCCAGCAGCGTAGAGCGCGGGAGGGCCGTAAACGAGCAGTACTTC.

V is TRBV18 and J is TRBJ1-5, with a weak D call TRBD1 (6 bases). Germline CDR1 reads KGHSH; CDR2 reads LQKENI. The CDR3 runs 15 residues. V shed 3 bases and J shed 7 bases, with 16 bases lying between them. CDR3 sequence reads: CASSPSVGGVQPQHF. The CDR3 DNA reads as TGTGCCAGCTCACCGAGTGTAGGGGGAGTACAGCCCCAGCATTTT.

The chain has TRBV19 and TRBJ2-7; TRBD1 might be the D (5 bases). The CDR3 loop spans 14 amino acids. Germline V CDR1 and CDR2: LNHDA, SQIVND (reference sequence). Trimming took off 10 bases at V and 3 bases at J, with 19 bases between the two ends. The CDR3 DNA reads TGTGCCACCCAACGTTCGGCAGGGCACTACGAGCAGTACTTC. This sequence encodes CATQRSAGHYEQYF.

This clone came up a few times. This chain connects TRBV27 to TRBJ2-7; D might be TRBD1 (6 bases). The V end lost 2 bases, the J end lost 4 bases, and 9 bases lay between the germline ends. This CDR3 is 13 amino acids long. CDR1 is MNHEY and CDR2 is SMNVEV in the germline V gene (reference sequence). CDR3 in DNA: TGTGCCAGCAGTTTACAGGGGACATACGAGCAGTACTTC. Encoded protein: CASSLQGTYEQYF.

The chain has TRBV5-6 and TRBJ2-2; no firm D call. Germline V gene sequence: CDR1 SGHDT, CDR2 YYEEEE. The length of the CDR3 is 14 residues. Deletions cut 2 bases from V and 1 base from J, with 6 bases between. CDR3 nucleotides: TGTGCCAGCAGCTTTAAGTTGAACACCGGGGAGCTGTTTTTT. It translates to CASSFKLNTGELFF.

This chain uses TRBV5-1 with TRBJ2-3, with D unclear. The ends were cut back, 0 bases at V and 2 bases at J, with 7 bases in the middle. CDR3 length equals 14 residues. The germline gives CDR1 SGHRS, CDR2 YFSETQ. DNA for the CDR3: TGCGCCAGCAGCTTGGAACTAATCACAGATACGCAGTATTTT. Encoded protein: CASSLELITDTQYF.

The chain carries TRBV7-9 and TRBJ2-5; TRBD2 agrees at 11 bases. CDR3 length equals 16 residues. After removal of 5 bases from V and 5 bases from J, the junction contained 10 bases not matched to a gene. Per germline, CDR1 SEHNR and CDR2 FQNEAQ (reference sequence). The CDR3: CASSLGTSGGGETQYF. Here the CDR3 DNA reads TGTGCCAGCAGCCTAGGGACTAGCGGAGGCGGGGAGACCCAGTACTTC.

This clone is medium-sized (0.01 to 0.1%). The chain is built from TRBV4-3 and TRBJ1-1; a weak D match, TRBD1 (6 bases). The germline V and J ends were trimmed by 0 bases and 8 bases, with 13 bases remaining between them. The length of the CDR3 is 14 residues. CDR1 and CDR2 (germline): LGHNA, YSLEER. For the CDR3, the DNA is TGCGCCAGCAGCCAAGATCGGGGGCTGGGCGAAGCTTTCTTT. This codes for CASSQDRGLGEAFF.

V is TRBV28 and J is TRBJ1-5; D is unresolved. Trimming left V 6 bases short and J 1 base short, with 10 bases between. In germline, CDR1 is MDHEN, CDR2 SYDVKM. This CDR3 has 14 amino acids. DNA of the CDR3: TGTGCCAGCAGCCCCTGGCCGAGCAATCAGCCCCAGCATTTT. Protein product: CASSPWPSNQPQHF. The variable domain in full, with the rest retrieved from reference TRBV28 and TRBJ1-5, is DVKVTQSSRYLVKRTGEKVFLECVQDMDHENMFWYRQDPGLGLRLIYFSYDVKMKEKGDIPEGYSVSREKKERFSLILESASTNQTSMYLCASSPWPSNQPQHFGDGTRLSIL.

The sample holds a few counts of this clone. The CDR3 protein is CASRRSRDYEQYF. CDR3 bases: TGTGCCAGCAGGCGCTCGCGGGACTACGAGCAGTACTTC. The rearrangement uses TRBV27 and TRBJ2-7; D is possibly TRBD2 (6 bases). V lost 6 bases and J lost 3, with 12 bases in between. Germline values: CDR1 MNHEY, CDR2 SMNVEV (reference sequence). The CDR3 runs to 13 residues.

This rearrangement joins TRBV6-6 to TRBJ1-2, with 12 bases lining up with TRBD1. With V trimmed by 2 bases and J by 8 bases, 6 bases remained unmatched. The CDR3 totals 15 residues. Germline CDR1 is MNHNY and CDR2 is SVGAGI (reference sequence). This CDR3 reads CASSYGGQGAQGYTF. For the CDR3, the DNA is TGTGCCAGCAGTTACGGGGGACAGGGGGCACAGGGCTACACCTTC.

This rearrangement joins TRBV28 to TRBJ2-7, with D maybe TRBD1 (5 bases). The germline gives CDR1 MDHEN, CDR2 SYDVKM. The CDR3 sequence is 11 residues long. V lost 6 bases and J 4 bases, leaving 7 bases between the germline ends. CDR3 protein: CASRGQYEQYF. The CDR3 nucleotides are TGTGCCAGCAGGGGGCAATACGAGCAGTACTTC.

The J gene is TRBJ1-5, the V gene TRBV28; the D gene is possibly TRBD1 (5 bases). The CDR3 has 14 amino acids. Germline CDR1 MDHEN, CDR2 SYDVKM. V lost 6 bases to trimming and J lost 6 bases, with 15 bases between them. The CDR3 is CASSRGGVPQPQHF. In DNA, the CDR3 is TGTGCCAGCAGCCGGGGGGGGGTTCCTCAGCCCCAGCATTTT.